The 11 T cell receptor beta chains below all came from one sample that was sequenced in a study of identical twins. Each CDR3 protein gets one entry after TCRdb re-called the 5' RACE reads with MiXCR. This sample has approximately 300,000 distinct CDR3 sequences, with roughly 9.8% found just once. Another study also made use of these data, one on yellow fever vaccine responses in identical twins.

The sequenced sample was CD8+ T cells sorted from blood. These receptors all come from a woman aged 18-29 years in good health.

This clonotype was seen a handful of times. CDR3 residues: CASSLLTQIGQGLSYEQYF. In DNA, the CDR3 is TGTGCCAGCAGTTTACTCACCCAGATCGGACAGGGCCTCTCCTACGAGCAGTACTTC. This chain uses TRBV6-2 or TRBV6-3 with TRBJ2-7, with 8 bases that match TRBD1. The V and J ends lost 4 bases and 0 bases, in that order; junction bases with no gene match: 17. From germline, CDR1 is MNHEY and CDR2 SVGEGT. This CDR3 has 19 amino acids.

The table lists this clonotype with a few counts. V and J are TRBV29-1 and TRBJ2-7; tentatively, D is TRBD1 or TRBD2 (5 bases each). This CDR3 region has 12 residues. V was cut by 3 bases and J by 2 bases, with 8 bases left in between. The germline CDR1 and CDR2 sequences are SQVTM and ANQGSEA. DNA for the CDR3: TGCAGCGTTGAGGGGCGGGCCTACGAGCAGTACTTC. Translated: CSVEGRAYEQYF.

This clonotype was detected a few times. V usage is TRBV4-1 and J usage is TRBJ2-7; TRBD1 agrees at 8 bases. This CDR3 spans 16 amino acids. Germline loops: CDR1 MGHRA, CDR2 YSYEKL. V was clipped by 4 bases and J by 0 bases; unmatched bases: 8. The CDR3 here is CASSLSGDRSSYEQYF. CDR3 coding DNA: TGCGCCAGCAGCCTCTCGGGGGACAGGAGCTCCTACGAGCAGTACTTC.

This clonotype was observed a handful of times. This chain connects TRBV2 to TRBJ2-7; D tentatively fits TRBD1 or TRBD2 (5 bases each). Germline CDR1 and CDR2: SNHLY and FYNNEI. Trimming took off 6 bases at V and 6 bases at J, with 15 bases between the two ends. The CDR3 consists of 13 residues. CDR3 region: CASRAPLGVEQYF. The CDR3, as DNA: TGTGCCAGCAGGGCCCCCTTGGGGGTCGAGCAGTACTTC.

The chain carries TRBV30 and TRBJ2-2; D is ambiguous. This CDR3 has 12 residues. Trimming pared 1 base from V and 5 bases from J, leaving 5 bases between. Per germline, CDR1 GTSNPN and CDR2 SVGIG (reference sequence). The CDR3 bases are TGTGCCTGGAGTGACATAACCGGGGAGCTGTTTTTT. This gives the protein CAWSDITGELFF.

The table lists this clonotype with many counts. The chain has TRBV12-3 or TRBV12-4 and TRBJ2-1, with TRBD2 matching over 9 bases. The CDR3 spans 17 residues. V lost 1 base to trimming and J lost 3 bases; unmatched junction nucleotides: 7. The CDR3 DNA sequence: TGTGCCAGCAGTTTAGGAGGATGGCGGGGGGGCTACAATGAGCAGTTCTTC. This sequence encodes CASSLGGWRGGYNEQFF.

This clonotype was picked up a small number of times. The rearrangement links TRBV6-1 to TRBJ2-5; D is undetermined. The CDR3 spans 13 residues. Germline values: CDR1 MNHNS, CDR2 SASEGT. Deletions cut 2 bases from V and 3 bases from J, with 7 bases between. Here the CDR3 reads CASSEHGEETQYF. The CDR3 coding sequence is TGTGCCAGCAGTGAACACGGTGAAGAGACCCAGTACTTC.

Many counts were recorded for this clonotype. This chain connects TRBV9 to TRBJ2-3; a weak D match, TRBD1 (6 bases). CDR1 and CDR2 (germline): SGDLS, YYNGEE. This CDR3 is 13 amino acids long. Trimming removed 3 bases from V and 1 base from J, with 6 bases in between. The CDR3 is CASSEGGTDTQYF. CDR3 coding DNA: TGTGCCAGCAGCGAGGGGGGCACAGATACGCAGTATTTT.

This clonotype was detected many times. The CDR3 nucleotides read TGTGCTAGTGGTTTGGGGACAGGGTTAAAGGAGTGGGACGAGCAGTACTTC. Its protein is CASGLGTGLKEWDEQYF. The rearrangement uses TRBV12-5 and TRBJ2-7; the match to TRBD1 covers 8 bases. J lost 5 bases, V lost 1 base, and 13 bases had no gene match. Germline CDR1 LGHNT, CDR2 FRNRAP. The length of the CDR3 is 17 residues. Variable domain in full (rest from reference TRBV12-5 and TRBJ2-7): DARVTQTPRHKVTEMGQEVTMRCQPILGHNTVFWYRQTMMQGLELLAYFRNRAPLDDSGMPKDRFSAEMPDATLATLKIQPSEPRDSAVYFCASGLGTGLKEWDEQYFGPGTRLTVT.

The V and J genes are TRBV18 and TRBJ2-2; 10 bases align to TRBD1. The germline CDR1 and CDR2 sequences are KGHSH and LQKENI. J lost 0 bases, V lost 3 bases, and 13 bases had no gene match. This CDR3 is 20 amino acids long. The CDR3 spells CASSPPGTGVQRANTGELFF. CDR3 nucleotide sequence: TGTGCCAGCTCACCTCCCGGGACAGGGGTGCAACGCGCGAACACCGGGGAGCTGTTTTTT.

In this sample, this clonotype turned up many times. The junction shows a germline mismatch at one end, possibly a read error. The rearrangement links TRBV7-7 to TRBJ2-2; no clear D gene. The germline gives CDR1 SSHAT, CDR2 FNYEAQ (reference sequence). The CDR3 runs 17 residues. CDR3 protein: CASSLRTAGPNTGELFF. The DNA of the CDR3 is TGTGCTAGCAGCTTAAGGACCGCTGGCCCGAACACCGGGGAGCTGTTTTTT.